Following are 8 T cell receptor beta chains from one sample sequenced in a study of tumor-infiltrating lymphocytes in localized non-small cell lung cancer. Profiling relied on immunoSEQ multiplex PCR, and the TCRdb table lists in-frame clones only, not all of them. The sample has approximately 15,000 clones, 55% to 70% seen once. Sequencing was performed on lung tumor tissue. Receptors originate from a human donor with non-small cell lung cancer.

The chain joins TRBV7-2 to TRBJ1-4, with TRBD1 as a possible D gene (6 bases). Germline V lookup: CDR1 SGHTA, CDR2 FQGNSA. This CDR3 has 14 residues. Between the trimmed V and J ends, which lost 5 bases and 12 bases, there was a span of 19 bases. CDR3 sequence reads: CASSRDRRTFQLFF. DNA for the CDR3: TGTGCCAGCAGCAGAGACAGGCGCACGTTCCAACTGTTTTTT.

The chain joins TRBV19 to TRBJ1-2; D not certain. Germline V gene data show CDR1 as LNHDA and CDR2 as SQIVND (reference sequence). CDR3 length: 15 residues. The V gene lost 1 base and the J gene lost 4 bases, with 13 bases spanning the gap. The DNA of the CDR3 is TGTGCCAGTAGTATAGTTTCCGGGAATCGCTATGGCTACACCTTC. It encodes CASSIVSGNRYGYTF.

This chain joins TRBV9 and TRBJ1-2; TRBD1 might be the D (6 bases). V was shortened by 4 bases and J by 2 bases, with 15 bases between the two germline ends. The CDR3 sequence is 15 residues long. Per the germline V gene, CDR1 is SGDLS and CDR2 is YYNGEE. The CDR3 loop is CASSTEGDINYGYTF. The DNA of the CDR3 is TGTGCCAGCAGCACAGAGGGGGATATAAACTATGGCTACACCTTC.

The chain combines TRBV7-9 with TRBJ1-1, with 10 bases matching TRBD1. Germline CDR1 is SEHNR and CDR2 is FQNEAQ (reference sequence). The J segment lost 5 bases and the V segment lost 1 base, leaving 7 bases of the junction unmatched. CDR3 size: 16 residues. The CDR3 is CASSLGQGASGTEAFF. CDR3 DNA: TGTGCCAGCAGCTTAGGACAGGGGGCTTCGGGGACTGAAGCTTTCTTT.

The gene calls are TRBV29-1 and TRBJ2-7; D remains unclear. Trimming left V 6 bases short and J 4 bases short, with 16 bases between. Germline values: CDR1 SQVTM, CDR2 ANQGSEA. This CDR3 spans 13 amino acids. The DNA of the CDR3 is TGCAGCGTCATACCATCGACCTATTACGAGCAGTACTTC. It codes for CSVIPSTYYEQYF.

This chain uses TRBV11-1 with TRBJ2-6; D assignment may be TRBD1 or TRBD2 (6 bases each). The CDR3 totals 14 residues. Germline V CDR1 and CDR2: SGHAT, FQDESV (reference sequence). Trimming shortened V by 8 bases and J by 4 bases, and 12 bases separated the two germline ends. CDR3: CASARGLGANVLTF. CDR3 bases: TGTGCCAGCGCTCGGGGGCTAGGGGCCAACGTCCTGACTTTC. Full variable domain (rest looked up from reference TRBV11-1 and TRBJ2-6): EAEVAQSPRYKITEKSQAVAFWCDPISGHATLYWYRQILGQGPELLVQFQDESVVDDSQLPKDRFSAERLKGVDSTLKIQPAELGDSAMYLCASARGLGANVLTFGAGSRLTVL.

The J gene is TRBJ2-7, the V gene TRBV29-1; 7 nucleotides agree with TRBD1. Trimming removed 7 bases from V and 3 bases from J; junction bases left unmatched: 9. Germline CDR1 SQVTM, CDR2 ANQGSEA. This CDR3 comprises 13 residues. CDR3 amino acids: CSAADRAFYEQYF. The CDR3 bases are TGCAGCGCCGCCGACAGGGCATTCTACGAGCAGTACTTC.

J is TRBJ2-3 and V is TRBV6-6; the match to TRBD1 covers 8 bases. CDR1 and CDR2 from the germline V gene are MNHNY and SVGAGI (reference sequence). The V gene end was trimmed by 4 bases and the J gene end by 6 bases; junction bases not matched to a gene: 9. The CDR3 covers 15 residues. CDR3 nucleotides: TGTGCCAGCAGTTCCCGTGACAGGGGAAGGGATACGCAGTATTTT. Amino acid sequence: CASSSRDRGRDTQYF.